Listed here are 18 T cell receptor beta chains from one sample, sequenced in a study of blood T cell repertoires in COVID-19. Some clones are missing from TCRdb's copy, which holds only in-frame ones; the method was immunoSEQ multiplex PCR. The table shows 150,000 to 200,000 clones, with roughly four fifths occurring only once. The sequenced sample was PBMCs or T cells enriched from blood (not recorded which). Receptor source: a man aged 40-55 years who had recovered from COVID-19.

This chain links TRBV19 with TRBJ1-2, with 8 bases fitting TRBD1. The CDR3 extends over 15 amino acids. V lost 4 bases, J lost 2 bases, and 6 bases stayed unmatched. Germline V gene data show CDR1 as LNHDA and CDR2 as SQIVND (reference sequence). The CDR3, as DNA: TGTGCCAGTAGTAAGCAGGGGGCGTCGAACTATGGCTACACCTTC. Protein sequence: CASSKQGASNYGYTF.

This chain joins TRBV19 and TRBJ2-5; 7 nucleotides align to TRBD1. CDR1 and CDR2 (germline): LNHDA, SQIVND (reference sequence). V lost 3 bases and J lost 6; bases outside the gene matches: 7. The CDR3 loop spans 14 amino acids. CDR3 DNA: TGTGCCAGTAGTATCCAACCGACAGGGAAGACCCAGTACTTC. Amino acid sequence: CASSIQPTGKTQYF.

This chain joins TRBV11-2 and TRBJ2-1; a possible D gene is TRBD2 (5 bases). Germline V gene lookup returns CDR1 SGHAT and CDR2 FQNNGV. Deletions cut 5 bases from V and 0 bases from J, with 11 bases between. The CDR3 runs to 15 residues. CDR3 DNA: TGTGCCAGCAGCCAGGAGCGGAGCTCCTACAATGAGCAGTTCTTC. It yields the protein CASSQERSSYNEQFF.

V gene TRBV9 combines with J gene TRBJ1-6; a weak D match, TRBD1 (6 bases). V lost 0 bases and J 5 bases, leaving 9 bases between the germline ends. The CDR3 contains 15 residues. Per germline, CDR1 SGDLS and CDR2 YYNGEE. This CDR3 reads CASSVASGDNSPLHF. In DNA, the CDR3 is TGTGCCAGCAGCGTAGCCTCAGGGGATAATTCACCCCTCCACTTT.

The V and J genes are TRBV19 and TRBJ1-5; perhaps TRBD1 as D (6 bases). CDR3 length equals 14 residues. V lost 3 bases and J 0 bases, leaving 6 bases between the germline ends. Germline assignment: CDR1 LNHDA and CDR2 SQIVND (reference sequence). The CDR3 loop is CASSIRGSNQPQHF. Here the CDR3 DNA reads TGTGCCAGTAGTATCAGGGGTAGCAATCAGCCCCAGCATTTT.

This rearrangement joins TRBV15 to TRBJ1-1; perhaps TRBD1 as D (5 bases). V lost 0 bases, J lost 4 bases, and 15 bases lay in between. This CDR3 comprises 16 residues. Germline CDR1 LNHNV, CDR2 YYDKDF (reference sequence). DNA for the CDR3: TGTGCCACCAGCAGAGATCAAGGGGTTTCGAGCACTGAAGCTTTCTTT. This sequence encodes CATSRDQGVSSTEAFF.

The chain uses TRBV4-2 and TRBJ2-1; 8 bases are shared with TRBD2. CDR3 length: 16 amino acids. Germline V gene data show CDR1 as LGHNA and CDR2 as YNFKEQ. V dropped 1 base and J dropped 9; count of bases not matched to a gene: 11. The CDR3 DNA reads as TGTGCCAGCAGCCAAGGAGGGCGGGAGGAAGCCCCTGAGCAGTTCTTC. Amino acid sequence: CASSQGGREEAPEQFF.

The chain uses TRBV2 and TRBJ2-3; 7 bases map to TRBD2. This CDR3 has 13 residues. After removal of 1 base from V and 8 bases from J, the junction contained 3 bases not matched to a gene. The germline V gene has CDR1 SNHLY and CDR2 FYNNEI. Here the CDR3 reads CASSEGVAGTQYF. CDR3 DNA sequence: TGTGCCAGCAGTGAAGGGGTAGCGGGTACGCAGTATTTT.

The chain couples TRBV27 to TRBJ2-2; TRBD2 agrees at 7 bases. This CDR3 is built from 15 residues. Germline loops: CDR1 MNHEY, CDR2 SMNVEV (reference sequence). Trimming took 6 bases from V and 5 from J; bases not matched to a gene: 9. CDR3: CASRVGRGLTGELFF. The DNA for the CDR3 is TGTGCCAGCAGAGTTGGGAGGGGACTAACCGGGGAGCTGTTTTTT.

This rearrangement joins TRBV2 to TRBJ2-3, with 7 bases fitting TRBD1. Germline V gives CDR1 SNHLY, CDR2 FYNNEI. V trimming: 6 bases; J trimming: 0 bases; junction bases outside the gene matches: 6. The CDR3 totals 15 residues. The CDR3 DNA reads TGTGCCAGCAGCCGATACAGGGGAAGCACAGATACGCAGTATTTT. Translating it yields CASSRYRGSTDTQYF.

The V and J genes are TRBV30 and TRBJ1-2; the D is unclear. V lost 0 bases and J 5 bases, leaving 10 bases between the germline ends. This CDR3 comprises 13 residues. CDR1 GTSNPN and CDR2 SVGIG come from the germline V gene (reference sequence). The CDR3 spells CAWSVEPIYGYTF. CDR3 in DNA: TGTGCCTGGAGTGTAGAGCCAATTTATGGCTACACCTTC. Based on the CDR3 plus reference TRBV30 and TRBJ1-2, the full variable domain is SQTIHQWPATLVQPVGSPLSLECTVEGTSNPNLYWYRQAAGRGLQLLFYSVGIGQISSEVPQNLSASRPQDRQFILSSKKLLLSDSGFYLCAWSVEPIYGYTFGSGTRLTVV.

The V call is TRBV10-1, the J call TRBJ2-7, with a weak D call TRBD1 (6 bases). The CDR3 runs 13 residues. CDR1 WNHNN and CDR2 SYGVQD come from the germline V gene (reference sequence). V shed 3 bases and J shed 3 bases, with 9 bases lying between them. The CDR3 is CASSDGGHYEQYF. CDR3 nucleotides: TGCGCCAGCAGTGATGGGGGACACTACGAGCAGTACTTC.

This clone was counted at least ten times. The chain is built from TRBV9 and TRBJ2-2, with 8 bases that match TRBD2. This CDR3 spans 18 amino acids. The V gene's germline CDR1 is SGDLS and CDR2 YYNGEE. V shed 5 bases, J shed 0 bases, and the junction held 12 bases outside the gene matches. The CDR3 DNA reads as TGTGCCAGCAGGAGGGAGGGGCTAGCGGGCCCGAACACCGGGGAGCTGTTTTTT. This gives the protein CASRREGLAGPNTGELFF.

The rearrangement uses TRBV19 and TRBJ2-7; 7 nucleotides match TRBD1. The germline gives CDR1 LNHDA, CDR2 SQIVND (reference sequence). The ends lost 4 bases at V and 2 bases at J; junction bases unmatched: 8. The CDR3 is 15 amino acids. The CDR3 DNA sequence: TGTGCCAGTAGTACCCAAGACAGGGCGGCCTACGAGCAGTACTTC. Encoded protein: CASSTQDRAAYEQYF.

This chain joins TRBV30 and TRBJ2-1; the D is unclear. CDR3 length: 10 amino acids. Per germline, CDR1 GTSNPN and CDR2 SVGIG (reference sequence). V lost 3 bases, J lost 6 bases, and 3 bases lay in between. The CDR3 loop reads CAWSVNEQFF. CDR3 DNA: TGTGCCTGGAGCGTCAATGAGCAGTTCTTC.

The chain couples TRBV6-2 or TRBV6-3 to TRBJ2-1; 11 bases map to TRBD2. In germline, CDR1 is MNHEY, CDR2 SVGEGT. V was clipped by 2 bases and J by 3 bases; unmatched bases: 6. The CDR3 contains 17 residues. In DNA form, the CDR3 reads TGTGCCAGCAGTTACGGGCCTAGCGGGAGGAACTACAATGAGCAGTTCTTC. Protein product: CASSYGPSGRNYNEQFF.

The CDR3: CASSFAGSSSYNEQFF. CDR3 sequence (DNA): TGTGCCAGCAGTTTTGCAGGATCGAGCTCCTACAATGAGCAGTTCTTC. The chain has TRBV28 and TRBJ2-1; unclear D gene. Between the trimmed V and J ends, which lost 3 bases and 0 bases, there was a span of 12 bases. CDR3 length: 16 residues. The V gene's germline CDR1 is MDHEN and CDR2 SYDVKM.

V is TRBV3-1 (or the pseudogene TRBV3-2) and J is TRBJ2-2; 10 bases match TRBD2. J lost 4 bases, V lost 0 bases, and 14 bases had no gene match. The CDR3 has 20 residues. CDR1 LGHDT and CDR2 YNNKEL come from the germline V gene (reference sequence). This CDR3 reads CASSQEGSGRAGCSTGELFF. For the CDR3, the DNA is TGTGCCAGCAGCCAAGAGGGAAGCGGGAGGGCCGGGTGTAGCACCGGGGAGCTGTTTTTT.